This T cell receptor beta chain comes out of a study of OX40 agonist ivuxolimab in advanced cancers. On the study more broadly: In this cohort, patients received ivuxolimab, an agonistic anti-OX40 (CD134) antibody. The dose of intravenous ivuxolimab that patients received every 2 weeks ranged from 0.01 to 10 mg/kg. Under the entry rules, prior anti-PD-1, anti-PD-L1 or anti-CTLA-4 therapy was allowed, and about 40% had some.

The CDR3 totals 15 residues. Per germline, CDR1 SGDLS and CDR2 YYNGEE. Trimming removed 1 base from V and 4 bases from J, with 12 bases in between. Blood got drawn at baseline, again on cycle 4 day 1, and then on cycle 7 day 1. The table came from immunoSEQ multiplex PCR; TCRdb's copy has only in-frame clones and leaves some out. The repertoire holds about 28,000 clones, with more than 85% as singletons. This receptor was obtained from an adult with an advanced solid tumor such as melanoma, head and neck, liver or kidney cancer. Sample: CD4+ or CD8+ T cells sorted from blood, taken in a trial of the OX40 agonist ivuxolimab. The V and J genes are TRBV9 and TRBJ1-3; D gene ambiguous. The CDR3 sequence is CASSVSQTGGNTIYF. In DNA form, the CDR3 reads TGTGCCAGCAGCGTATCCCAAACGGGAGGAAACACCATATATTTT. Complete variable domain (other parts from reference TRBV9 and TRBJ1-3): DSGVTQTPKHLITATGQRVTLRCSPRSGDLSVYWYQQSLDQGLQFLIQYYNGEERAKGNILERFSAQQFPDLHSELNLSSLELGDSALYFCASSVSQTGGNTIYFGEGSWLTVV.